This T cell receptor beta chain appears in the sequencing data of a study of monozygotic twins with inflammatory bowel disease. Germline V gives CDR1 DFQATT, CDR2 SNEGSKA (reference sequence). CDR3 length: 13 residues. Total RNA input per TCR library was roughly 3,800 ng. TCRdb re-called the 5' RACE reads and shows each CDR3 protein once, DNA omitted. The sample has approximately 160,000 distinct CDR3 sequences. General study points: Repertoire similarity did not separate concordant from discordant twins, possibly from limited power. Part of the variability in patient repertoires may have come from differing immunosuppressive treatments.

As concerns this clonotype: What it binds is unknown.

The sequenced sample consisted of blood. The clonotype was recovered from a human donor with ulcerative colitis or Crohn's disease, or a healthy co-twin of an affected twin (not recorded which). The chain employs TRBV20-1 and TRBJ2-7; the D gene TCRdb calls, TRBD1, cannot be checked with no DNA. CDR3 amino acids: CSAPPGSTYEQYF.